This entry is about one T cell receptor beta chain. Its antigen has not been determined. The record has no base qualities; no much larger clone is one base away. TCRbeta CDR3 regions were amplified from genomic DNA using the immunoSEQ Assay, a bias-controlled multiplex PCR. As for the original processing: Nucleated cell counts per sample were estimated from amplification of reference gene primers within the assay. To quantify the absolute abundance of each unique TCRbeta CDR3 rearrangement, sequence reads were collapsed and filtered. For each sample, productive Simpson clonality was calculated as the square root of Simpson's diversity index over productive rearrangements. Here the immuneACCESS table is served through TCRdb, limited to in-frame sequences with V and J called. Missing clones are a known gap in these copies; in checked studies unresolved V genes cover under half, and the rest lacks a known reason. V and J calls and clone size are given by that table; D and trimming were obtained from the DNA. The sample data list some 130,000 clones, and 86% of these were observed just once. The ten largest clones take up 10% to 12% of the sample.

This entry belongs to a study of blood T cell repertoires in COVID-19 (dated by TCRdb to 2018 to 2021). Concerning the study at large: Samples covering the acute and convalescent phases of COVID-19 were provided by collaborators in the United States, Italy and Spain. Deeply sampled blood TCRbeta repertoires from subjects exposed to, actively infected with, or recovered from COVID-19 were included in the dataset. A freely available public database, intended as a resource for researchers studying the immune response to SARS-CoV-2, is where the repertoires were released. Samples were obtained from the ongoing ImmuneRACE study (first 160 participants) and from 1,200 or so subjects provided by 6 global collaborators. Where HLA class I and class II types were available, the types were taken from metadata supplied by the sample provider, not from assay-based typing. Nearly every sample came with metadata listing a de-identified subject ID, COVID-19 status, age in years and sex. The material from the prospective study consisted of cDNA or gDNA derived from T cells, B-cell-depleted T cells, or PBMCs. General conclusions and limits of the study: The amount of clinical and demographic metadata varied by source and participant and was provided uncurated.

The CDR3 goes from the cysteine to the phenylalanine over 16 residues. The only DNA kept is the CDR3, 48 bases in frame from the first base. Between the V and J ends, shortened by 0 bases and 0 bases respectively, the junction contains 6 bases. CDR1 MRHNA and CDR2 SNTAGT are derived from the germline V gene. In Seattle, one collaborating source enrolled patients while the infection was active and tracked those patients longitudinally over the course of disease. Each collaborating institution followed its own protocols to collect whole blood in K2EDTA tubes. For TCRbeta analysis, collaborator samples were shipped as frozen whole blood, as isolated PBMCs, or as DNA extracted from either sample type.

Material for sequencing was peripheral blood. The rearrangement joined TRBV6-4 to TRBJ2-6, with the D gene too uncertain to name. The receptor comes from a woman between 65 and 79 years old with COVID-19, enrolled during active disease. Here is the DNA: TGTGCCAGCAGTGACTCCCCGCGCTCTGGGGCCAACGTCCTGACTTTC. This codes for CASSDSPRSGANVLTF.